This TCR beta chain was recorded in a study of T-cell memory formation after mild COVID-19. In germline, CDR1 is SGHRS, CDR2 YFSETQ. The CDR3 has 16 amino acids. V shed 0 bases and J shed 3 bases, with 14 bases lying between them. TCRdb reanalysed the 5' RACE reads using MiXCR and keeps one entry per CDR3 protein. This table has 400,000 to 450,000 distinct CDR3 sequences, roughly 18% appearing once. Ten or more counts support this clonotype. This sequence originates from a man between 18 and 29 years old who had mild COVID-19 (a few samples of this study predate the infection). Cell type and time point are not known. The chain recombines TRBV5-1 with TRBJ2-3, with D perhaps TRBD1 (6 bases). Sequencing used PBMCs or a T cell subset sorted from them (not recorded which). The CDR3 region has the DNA TGCGCCAGCAGCTTGGGACAGGTAACCGGGACAGATACGCAGTATTTT. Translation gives CASSLGQVTGTDTQYF. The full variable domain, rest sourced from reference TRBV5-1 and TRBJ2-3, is KAGVTQTPRYLIKTRGQQVTLSCSPISGHRSVSWYQQTPGQGLQFLFEYFSETQRNKGNFPGRFSGRQFSNSRSEMNVSTLELGDSALYLCASSLGQVTGTDTQYFGPGTRLTVL.